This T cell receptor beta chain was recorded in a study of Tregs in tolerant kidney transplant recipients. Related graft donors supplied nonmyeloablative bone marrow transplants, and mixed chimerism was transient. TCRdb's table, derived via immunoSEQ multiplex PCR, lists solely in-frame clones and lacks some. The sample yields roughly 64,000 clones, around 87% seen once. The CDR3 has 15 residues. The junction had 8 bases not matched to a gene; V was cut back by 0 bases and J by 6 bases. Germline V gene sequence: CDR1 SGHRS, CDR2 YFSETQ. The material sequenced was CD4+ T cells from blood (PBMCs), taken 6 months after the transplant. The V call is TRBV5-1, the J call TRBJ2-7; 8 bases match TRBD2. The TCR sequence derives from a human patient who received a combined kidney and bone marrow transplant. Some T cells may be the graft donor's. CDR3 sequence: CASSLGRREDGEQYF. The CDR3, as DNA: TGCGCCAGCAGCTTGGGGCGGCGGGAGGACGGCGAGCAGTACTTC. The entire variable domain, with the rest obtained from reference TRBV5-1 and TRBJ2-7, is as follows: KAGVTQTPRYLIKTRGQQVTLSCSPISGHRSVSWYQQTPGQGLQFLFEYFSETQRNKGNFPGRFSGRQFSNSRSEMNVSTLELGDSALYLCASSLGRREDGEQYFGPGTRLTVT.